This T cell receptor (beta chain) emerged from a study of beta chain features in type 1 diabetes. Findings of the study overall: Naive, central memory and Treg TCRB repertoires appeared more alike in patients than in healthy donors.

As concerns this clone: Its antigen is unidentified.

Isolated RNA was reverse transcribed in full, so expressed TCRB transcripts were sequenced. Assay used: immunoSEQ multiplex PCR; TCRdb lists only in-frame clones, some missing. The table has fewer than 400,000 clones, 8% seen once; the top ten hold around 0.45%. The CDR3 totals 13 residues. Germline-derived CDR1 and CDR2 are MDHEN and SYDVKM. Trimming pared 2 bases from V and 4 bases from J, leaving 8 bases between. A sort by CD45RO/CCR7/CD25/CD127/CD95/CD27 yielded CD4+ naive, central memory, regulatory and stem cell-like memory cells. The chain links TRBV28 to TRBJ2-5; D is unresolved. Sequenced input: central memory CD4+ T cells from blood. The TCR was taken from a woman aged 18-29 years in good health. Here the CDR3 reads CASSLVPLETQYF. The CDR3 bases are TGTGCCAGCAGTTTAGTTCCGTTAGAGACCCAGTACTTC.